Sequencing of this T cell receptor (beta chain) was carried out in a study of low-dose radiotherapy and immunotherapy resistance in tumors. Study at large: Intravenous ipilimumab 1 mg/kg every six weeks was given with nivolumab 240 mg every two weeks.

Stated time point: before trial treatment. TRAV and TRBV primers primed cDNA for both TCRalpha and TCRbeta. A constant-region primer paired with the V-primer adapter amplified TCRs over approximately 18 PCR cycles. Via MiXCR, TCRdb re-called the reads, giving one row per CDR3 protein. The sample has 85,000 to 100,000 distinct CDR3 sequences; 8% to 10% are singletons. The CDR3 loop spans 15 amino acids. Per germline, CDR1 SGHRS and CDR2 YFSETQ. With 1 base removed from V and 8 bases from J, the gap between germline ends came to 15 bases. This chain links TRBV5-1 with TRBJ1-4, with unresolved D. The clonotype comes from a male donor with prostate cancer. The material sequenced was PBMCs, taken before treatment. The DNA for the CDR3 is TGCGCCAGCAGCTTGTCCGGGCGGTCTGAAGAAAAACTGTTTTTT. Amino acid sequence: CASSLSGRSEEKLFF.